This T cell receptor beta chain was observed in a study of persistence of HIV-infected CD4 T cells. The stimulus was an HIV-1 Gag 15-mer peptide pool, 1 ug/peptide/mL. CD40L-negative CD69-negative CD45RO-high memory CD4+ T cells were sorted as populations depleted of antigen-responding cells. Germline lookup yields CDR1 DFQATT and CDR2 SNEGSKA (reference sequence). V lost 3 bases and J lost 1, with 3 bases in between. The CDR3 spans 11 residues. Sequencing used immunoSEQ version 4 in survey mode. TCRdb's copy holds only in-frame clones and misses some; the assay was immunoSEQ multiplex PCR. The sample includes under 40,000 clones, 82% of them seen just once. Regarding this clone: Its antigen is as yet unknown. Other DNA sequences from this sample encode an identical CDR3 as well.

This specimen was CD4+ T cells sorted from PBMCs after roughly 19-hour stimulation, taken from a patient who received antiretroviral therapy. J is TRBJ2-5 and V is TRBV20-1; D gene ambiguous. This sequence was found in an adult woman with HIV who was CMV-seropositive. CDR3: CSARPQETQYF. Written as DNA, the CDR3 is TGCAGTGCTAGGCCCCAAGAGACCCAGTACTTC.